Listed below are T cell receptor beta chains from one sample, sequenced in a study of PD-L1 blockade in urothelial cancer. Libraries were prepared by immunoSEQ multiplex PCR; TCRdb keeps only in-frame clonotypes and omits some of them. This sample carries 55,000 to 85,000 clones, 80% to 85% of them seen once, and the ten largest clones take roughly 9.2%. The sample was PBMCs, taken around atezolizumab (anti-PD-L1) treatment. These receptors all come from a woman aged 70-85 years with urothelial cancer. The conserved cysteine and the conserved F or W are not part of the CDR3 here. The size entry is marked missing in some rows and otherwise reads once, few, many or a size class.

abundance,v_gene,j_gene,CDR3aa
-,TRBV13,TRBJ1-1,ASSFPGTDWGYTEAF
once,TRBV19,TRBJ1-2,ASSSRTASPNYGYT
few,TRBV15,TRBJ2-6,ATSSPLGQGRSGANVLT
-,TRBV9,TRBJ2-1,ASSPRSNEQF
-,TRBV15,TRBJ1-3,ATSRSGLGGNTIY
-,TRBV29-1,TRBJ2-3,SAEGPSSGGTDTQY
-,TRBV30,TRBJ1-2,AWIAKQGDYGYT
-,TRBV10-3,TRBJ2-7,ATTRDRGPYEQY
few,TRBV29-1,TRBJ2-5,SAGGTQY
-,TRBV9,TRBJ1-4,ASSVGGGRHEKLF
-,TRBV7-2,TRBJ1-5,ASSSYPNSNQPQH
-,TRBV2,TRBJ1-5,ASIMSTGSNQPQH
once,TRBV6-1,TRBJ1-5,ASTLDRTGAPQH
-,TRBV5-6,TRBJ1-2,ASSWGQGVFGT
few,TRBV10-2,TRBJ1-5,ASSDSNSNQPQH
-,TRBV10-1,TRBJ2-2,ASSDSGLARNTGELF
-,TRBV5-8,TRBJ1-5,ASSFRGQPQH
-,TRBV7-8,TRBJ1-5,ASSFIGDRSNQPQH
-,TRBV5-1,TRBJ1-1,ASSLAGNTEAF
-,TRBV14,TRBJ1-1,ASSQEPGANTEAF
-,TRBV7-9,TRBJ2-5,ASSLAYGAGTTPTETQY
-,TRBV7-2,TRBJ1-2,ASSLGLSINYGYT
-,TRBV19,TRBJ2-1,ASSMTSGRTGEQF
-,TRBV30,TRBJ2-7,AWSWSFWTGGGEQY
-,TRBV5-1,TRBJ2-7,ASSLDQGARYEQY
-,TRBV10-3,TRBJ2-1,AAKTDYNEQF
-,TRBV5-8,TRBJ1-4,ASSLVGANEKLF
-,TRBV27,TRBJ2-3,ASRRGAGRRGDTQY
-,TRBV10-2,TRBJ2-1,ASSAPTEGTPEQF
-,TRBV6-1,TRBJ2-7,AGAGTGTPEQY
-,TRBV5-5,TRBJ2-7,ASSSPLTSGAGEQY
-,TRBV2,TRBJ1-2,ASSGMSSVGGYT
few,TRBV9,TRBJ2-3,ASSLAGGPTDTQY
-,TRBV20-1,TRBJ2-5,SAVVETQY
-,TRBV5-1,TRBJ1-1,ASSATGQGLTEAF
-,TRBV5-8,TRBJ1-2,ASSFTGTGYYGYT
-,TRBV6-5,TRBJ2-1,ASTLTGQGNNEQF
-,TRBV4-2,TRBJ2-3,ASSPSERSSTDTQY
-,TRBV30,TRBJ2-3,AWSVGGGSGLVPDTQY
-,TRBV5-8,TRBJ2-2,ASSTGTGLTGELF
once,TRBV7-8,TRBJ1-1,ASSLLQGATEAF
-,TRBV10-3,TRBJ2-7,AISGVAGDYEQY
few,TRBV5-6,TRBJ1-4,ASSRQTTPATNEKLF
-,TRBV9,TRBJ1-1,ASSSSYGTGNTEAF
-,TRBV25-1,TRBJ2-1,ASSPKDRGHNEQF
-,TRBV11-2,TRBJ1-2,ASSLGLLGYT
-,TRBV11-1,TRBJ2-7,ASSLAGGGGEQY
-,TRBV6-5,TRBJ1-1,ASSQASAGNTEAF
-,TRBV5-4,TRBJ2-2,ASSLERGTGELF
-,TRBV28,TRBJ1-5,ASSFLSRSQNQPQH